Only a few counts were recorded for the clone carrying this T cell receptor beta chain. Its specificity is not known. This specimen belongs to a study of identical twins. TCRdb re-derived calls from the 5' RACE reads in MiXCR, one entry per CDR3 protein. The sample records just over 500,000 distinct CDR3 sequences, approximately 22% being singletons. Germline-derived CDR1 and CDR2 are GTSNPN and SVGIG (reference sequence). The CDR3 extends over 18 amino acids. V shed 2 bases, J shed 5 bases, and the junction held 18 bases outside the gene matches. Study findings and constraints: The study based its conclusions on cross-sectional statistical analysis and did not follow the same donors.

This same sample was also taken into another study, of T cells expressing NK-cell markers.

The sequenced material came from CD4+ T cells sorted from blood. This chain uses TRBV30 with TRBJ1-2; TRBD1 matches at 9 bases. The TCR comes from a woman aged 18-30 years in good health. The CDR3 here is CAWSISPTSGTGRYGYTF. The CDR3 DNA sequence: TGTGCCTGGAGTATATCTCCTACTTCCGGGACAGGGCGGTATGGCTACACCTTC.